Shown below are 27 T cell receptor beta chains from a single sample sequenced in a study of blood T cell repertoires in COVID-19. Assay: immunoSEQ multiplex PCR; the TCRdb copy retains only in-frame clones and omits some. This table has under 450,000 clones, roughly 86% appearing once. The specimen sequenced was PBMCs or T cells enriched from blood (not recorded which). These receptors all stem from a man aged 25 to 40 who had recovered from COVID-19.

The chain links TRBV7-9 to TRBJ1-2; D is possibly TRBD1 (5 bases). The germline V gene encodes CDR1 SEHNR and CDR2 FQNEAQ (reference sequence). Trimming stripped 4 bases from V and 4 bases from J, with 13 bases between. The CDR3 contains 14 residues. CDR3 sequence reads: CASSSRDFRYGYTF. The CDR3 DNA reads TGTGCCAGCAGCTCCCGGGACTTTCGCTATGGCTACACCTTC.

This clone has just a few counts. This chain links TRBV7-9 with TRBJ1-1, with a possible D match to TRBD1 (5 bases). This CDR3 comprises 14 residues. V shed 2 bases and J shed 4 bases, with 11 bases lying between them. Germline V gene data show CDR1 as SEHNR and CDR2 as FQNEAQ (reference sequence). In DNA, the CDR3 is TGTGCCAGCAGCTTAATTACCGGGGGCACTGAAGCTTTCTTT. It codes for CASSLITGGTEAFF.

As concerns this clone: Distinct nucleotide sequences in the sample also encode this CDR3. This chain uses TRBV6-5 with TRBJ1-2; TRBD1 is a possible D gene (6 bases). Germline-derived CDR1 and CDR2 are MNHEY and SVGAGI. V dropped 6 bases and J dropped 5 bases, with 7 bases sitting between them. The CDR3 covers 11 residues. DNA of the CDR3: TGTGCCAGCAGCACAGGGTATGGCTACACCTTC. It yields the protein CASSTGYGYTF.

CDR3 protein: CASSSRDSSFRPGTQYF. The CDR3 bases are TGTGCCAGCAGCTCAAGGGACAGCTCTTTCCGCCCAGGTACGCAGTATTTT. The V and J genes are TRBV7-9 and TRBJ2-3; the match to TRBD1 covers 7 bases. V lost 4 bases to trimming and J lost 8 bases; unmatched junction nucleotides: 18. This CDR3 contains 17 residues. Germline V gene lookup returns CDR1 SEHNR and CDR2 FQNEAQ (reference sequence).

The chain has TRBV6-5 and TRBJ2-5; TRBD2 might be the D (7 bases). Per germline, CDR1 MNHEY and CDR2 SVGAGI. V was cut by 0 bases and J by 5 bases, with 13 bases left in between. This CDR3 has 15 amino acids. CDR3 bases: TGTGCCAGCAGTTACTCGAGGGGGGGAGCGGAGACCCAGTACTTC. Translating it yields CASSYSRGGAETQYF.

The genes are TRBV11-2 and TRBJ1-1, with no clear D. Germline CDR1 SGHAT, CDR2 FQNNGV. This CDR3 contains 17 residues. V lost 5 bases, J lost 4 bases, and 23 bases lay in between. CDR3 in DNA: TGTGCCAGCAGCCTTGCTACATTCGAGGAGTTGAGCACTGAAGCTTTCTTT. Protein: CASSLATFEELSTEAFF.

Comment on this clone: A junction end diverges from the germline sequence, so it may reflect a read error. J is TRBJ1-2 and V is TRBV6-5; D gene unclear. Germline V gives CDR1 MNHEY, CDR2 SVGAGI. The CDR3 is made up of 11 amino acids. CDR3 loop: CASSYLRLTYF. CDR3 DNA: TGTGCCAGCAGTTACCTGCGTCTCACTTACTTC.

The chain links TRBV19 to TRBJ1-5; TRBD1 matches 8 bases. Germline V CDR1 and CDR2: LNHDA, SQIVND (reference sequence). The CDR3 extends over 17 amino acids. Trimming took 6 bases from V and 3 from J; bases not matched to a gene: 13. Here the CDR3 DNA reads TGTGCCAGTAGGCAGGACAGGGCGAGGAGTCTCAATCAGCCCCAGCATTTT. Protein product: CASRQDRARSLNQPQHF.

This chain uses TRBV7-8 with TRBJ1-3, with TRBD1 matching over 10 bases. The V gene end was trimmed by 3 bases and the J gene end by 4 bases; junction bases not matched to a gene: 12. Germline-derived CDR1 and CDR2 are SGHVS and FQNEAQ. The CDR3 is 18 residues long. The CDR3 sequence: CASSLGTGASRGGNTIYF. CDR3 sequence (DNA): TGTGCCAGCAGCTTGGGGACAGGGGCTAGTAGAGGCGGAAACACCATATATTTT.

The chain is built from TRBV6-5 and TRBJ1-2; 7 bases agree with TRBD1. This CDR3 has 13 residues. Germline V CDR1 and CDR2: MNHEY, SVGAGI. V was pared by 7 bases and J by 4 bases, with 6 bases of the junction left unmatched. CDR3 in amino acids: CASTADRIYGYTF. The CDR3 DNA reads as TGTGCCAGCACCGCGGACAGGATCTATGGCTACACCTTC.

J is TRBJ2-3 and V is TRBV9, with TRBD2 matching 7 bases. Losses at the gene ends were 0 bases for V and 4 bases for J; bases not matched to a gene: 8. The CDR3 is 16 amino acids. The germline V gene has CDR1 SGDLS and CDR2 YYNGEE. The DNA for the CDR3 is TGTGCCAGCAGCGTAGATTCGACTAGCACTGCAGATACGCAGTATTTT. Translating gives CASSVDSTSTADTQYF.

The chain is built from TRBV19 and TRBJ2-2, with 9 bases fitting TRBD1. J lost 5 bases, V lost 7 bases, and 14 bases had no gene match. Germline V gives CDR1 LNHDA, CDR2 SQIVND (reference sequence). CDR3 length: 17 amino acids. In nucleotides, the CDR3 is TGTGCCAGTACCAGGGGACAGGGCTCAATAGGGACCGGGGAGCTGTTTTTT. Its protein product is CASTRGQGSIGTGELFF. Looking up the rest from reference TRBV19 and TRBJ2-2 gives the full variable domain: DGGITQSPKYLFRKEGQNVTLSCEQNLNHDAMYWYRQDPGQGLRLIYYSQIVNDFQKGDIAEGYSVSREKKESFPLTVTSAQKNPTAFYLCASTRGQGSIGTGELFFGEGSRLTVL.

The J gene is TRBJ2-2, the V gene TRBV7-8, with 14 bases identical to TRBD2. With 5 bases clipped from V and 4 bases from J, the junction kept 9 bases outside the gene matches. The germline V gene has CDR1 SGHVS and CDR2 FQNEAQ. The CDR3 consists of 18 residues. CDR3 nucleotide sequence: TGTGCCAGCAGCCCGAGGGGACTAGCGGGGGAAAGCACCGGGGAGCTGTTTTTT. Translated, it gives CASSPRGLAGESTGELFF.

This chain joins TRBV29-1 and TRBJ2-3; 7 bases map to TRBD2. V shed 7 bases and J 2 bases; nucleotides not matched to a gene: 12. The germline CDR1 and CDR2 sequences are SQVTM and ANQGSEA. The CDR3 extends over 15 amino acids. CDR3 in amino acids: CSARRGSGVTDTQYF. The CDR3 DNA sequence: TGCAGCGCCCGGCGGGGGTCGGGGGTCACAGATACGCAGTATTTT.

The chain has TRBV3-1 (or the pseudogene TRBV3-2) and TRBJ1-5, with TRBD1 as a possible D gene (5 bases). With 0 bases removed from V and 3 bases from J, the gap between germline ends came to 9 bases. The CDR3 consists of 15 residues. The germline V gene has CDR1 LGHDT and CDR2 YNNKEL (reference sequence). CDR3 DNA sequence: TGTGCCAGCAGCCAAGATACAGGATTCAATCAGCCCCAGCATTTT. Its translation is CASSQDTGFNQPQHF.

The chain links TRBV6-2 or TRBV6-3 to TRBJ1-2; D is unclear. V lost 2 bases and J lost 4, with 8 bases in between. The CDR3 runs to 13 residues. Per germline, CDR1 MNHEY and CDR2 SVGEGT. The CDR3 region is CASSYAGGYGYTF. The CDR3 region has the DNA TGTGCCAGCAGTTACGCGGGCGGCTATGGCTACACCTTC.

This clone appeared a single time. The V call is TRBV20-1, the J call TRBJ1-5, with a weak D call TRBD1 (6 bases). Germline V CDR1 and CDR2: DFQATT, SNEGSKA (reference sequence). With 3 bases removed from V and 4 bases from J, the gap between germline ends came to 25 bases. The length of the CDR3 is 18 residues. The CDR3 DNA reads as TGCAGTGCTAGTAGTTCGATAGGCCGGGACAATCGTAATCAGCCCCAGCATTTT. Protein sequence: CSASSSIGRDNRNQPQHF.

CDR3 DNA sequence: TGCGCCAGCAGCTGGGGGACAGGGCCGGAGCCCCAGCATTTT. Encoded protein: CASSWGTGPEPQHF. The genes are TRBV5-1 and TRBJ1-5; 9 bases align to TRBD1. Germline-derived CDR1 and CDR2 are SGHRS and YFSETQ. J gave up 8 bases and V 3 bases, and 6 bases lay outside the gene matches. CDR3 length equals 14 residues.

The J gene is TRBJ2-2, the V gene TRBV6-5, with TRBD1 matching over 8 bases. This CDR3 comprises 14 residues. Germline-derived CDR1 and CDR2 are MNHEY and SVGAGI. V shed 7 bases, J shed 2 bases, and the junction held 3 bases outside the gene matches. CDR3 in DNA: TGTGCCAGCAAACAGGGGGTCAACACCGGGGAGCTGTTTTTT. This codes for CASKQGVNTGELFF.

The chain links TRBV6-5 to TRBJ1-6; D ambiguous. Trimming removed 0 bases at V and 10 bases at J, with 7 bases between. This CDR3 has 13 amino acids. CDR1 is MNHEY, CDR2 SVGAGI, per germline. The DNA of the CDR3 is TGTGCCAGCAGTTACTCCGGGTGGTCACCCCTCCACTTT. Translating gives CASSYSGWSPLHF.

The rearrangement joins TRBV5-1 to TRBJ2-2; D unresolved. The V end lost 2 bases, the J end lost 1 base, and 9 bases lay between the germline ends. This CDR3 spans 15 amino acids. Germline V lookup: CDR1 SGHRS, CDR2 YFSETQ. CDR3 amino acids: CASSFLTGNTGELFF. The CDR3 DNA reads TGCGCCAGCAGCTTCCTTACTGGGAACACCGGGGAGCTGTTTTTT.

This chain links TRBV9 with TRBJ2-1; 8 positions agree with TRBD2. This CDR3 has 15 residues. The V gene's germline CDR1 is SGDLS and CDR2 YYNGEE. Trimming at V came to 0 bases and at J to 5 bases, leaving 4 bases not matched to a gene. The CDR3 region is CASSVAGGANNEQFF. The CDR3 nucleotides read TGTGCCAGCAGCGTAGCCGGGGGGGCCAACAATGAGCAGTTCTTC.

There are a few counts of this clone. The chain joins TRBV28 to TRBJ1-1; D is uncertain. This CDR3 spans 14 amino acids. Germline V gives CDR1 MDHEN, CDR2 SYDVKM. Trimming removed 5 bases from V and 2 bases from J, with 12 bases in between. The DNA of the CDR3 is TGTGCCAGCAGTCTCCCCCCAGGCAACACTGAAGCTTTCTTT. It is translated as CASSLPPGNTEAFF.

This chain links TRBV9 with TRBJ1-5; 7 nucleotides agree with TRBD1. J lost 2 bases, V lost 2 bases, and 4 bases had no gene match. CDR3 length: 15 amino acids. The germline gives CDR1 SGDLS, CDR2 YYNGEE. The CDR3 nucleotides are TGTGCCAGCAGCGTGGGGACAGTCGGCAATCAGCCCCAGCATTTT. As protein: CASSVGTVGNQPQHF.

Notes on this clone: The sample contains more than one DNA sequence encoding this CDR3. The chain links TRBV9 to TRBJ2-5; tentatively, D is TRBD1 (5 bases). Germline CDR1 SGDLS, CDR2 YYNGEE. This CDR3 region has 13 residues. The ends were cut back, 1 base at V and 4 bases at J, with 8 bases in the middle. CDR3 residues: CASSVQGGETQYF. The CDR3 bases are TGTGCCAGCAGCGTACAGGGTGGAGAGACCCAGTACTTC.

The chain is built from TRBV5-1 and TRBJ2-7; 9 bases map to TRBD1. V shed 0 bases and J 6 bases; nucleotides not matched to a gene: 4. The length of the CDR3 is 14 residues. The germline V gene encodes CDR1 SGHRS and CDR2 YFSETQ. The CDR3 region has the DNA TGCGCCAGCAGCTTGGCCGAGACAGGGGGCGAGCAGTACTTC. Its translation: CASSLAETGGEQYF.

This chain links TRBV4-1 with TRBJ2-7, with no clear D. This CDR3 is built from 15 residues. Germline V lookup: CDR1 MGHRA, CDR2 YSYEKL. Trimming took off 2 bases at V and 6 bases at J, with 17 bases between the two ends. CDR3 in amino acids: CASSQPLGRSGEQYF. The CDR3 region has the DNA TGCGCCAGCAGCCAACCCCTTGGCAGGTCTGGCGAGCAGTACTTC.